This T cell receptor beta chain was found in a study of T-cell reconstitution after alpha-beta-depleted transplantation in children. V lost 5 bases and J lost 2; bases outside the gene matches: 4. The CDR3 spans 14 residues. From germline, CDR1 is SGHAT and CDR2 FQDESV (reference sequence). TCRbeta library preparation incorporated unique molecular identifiers. Each CDR3 protein is one row after TCRdb ran MiXCR on the PCR reads. Of about 27,000 distinct CDR3 sequences in the sample, 15% to 20% were seen once. J is TRBJ2-5 and V is TRBV11-1, with TRBD1 matching over 8 bases. Sequenced material: PBMCs, mostly from graft donor cells, taken 60 days after TCRalphabeta/CD19-depleted stem cell transplant. This receptor was taken from a male patient aged 2-15 years who had a stem cell transplant for acute lymphoblastic leukemia, so the T cells may come from the graft donor. CDR3: CASSAGTGQETQYF. CDR3 coding DNA: TGTGCCAGCAGCGCCGGGACAGGACAAGAGACCCAGTACTTC.